The 17 T cell receptor beta chains below all came from one sample that was sequenced in a study of regulatory T cells in long-lasting Graves disease. Time point described: persistent/refractory GD, antithyroid drugs over 5 years with positive TRAb. Researchers made the TCR library from RNA that was extracted from PBMCs. Assembly of TCR beta libraries relied on iRepertoire HTBI primers together with Arm-PCR of CDR3 regions. MiXCR, run by TCRdb on the multiplex PCR reads, gives a single entry per CDR3 protein. Counted here are around 510,000 distinct CDR3 sequences, around 21% occurring once; the ten biggest clones make up approximately 7.8%. The sequencing used peripheral blood mononuclear cells (PBMCs), collected when the disease was refractory, from a patient treated with antithyroid drugs. The receptors derive from a female donor with Graves disease.

J is TRBJ2-7 and V is TRBV11-2, with D possibly TRBD2 on 6 matching bases. V was cut by 1 base and J by 3 bases, with 16 bases left in between. Germline-derived CDR1 and CDR2 are SGHAT and FQNNGV. The CDR3 is 16 amino acids. CDR3 in amino acids: CASSLGRVGPLYEQYF. The CDR3 DNA reads TGTGCCAGCAGCTTAGGGAGGGTGGGACCGCTCTACGAGCAGTACTTC.

The chain has TRBV5-5 and TRBJ1-6; 7 bases are a match to TRBD1. J gave up 8 bases and V 1 base, and 3 bases lay outside the gene matches. CDR3 size: 14 residues. CDR1 is SGHKS, CDR2 YYEKEE, per germline (reference sequence). CDR3 nucleotide sequence: TGTGCCAGCAGCTTGTGGGACAGAGATTCACCCCTCCACTTT. Its protein product is CASSLWDRDSPLHF.

This clonotype was recorded many times. The chain's CDR3 is CSVQGEWAEAFF. DNA of the CDR3: TGCAGCGTGCAGGGGGAGTGGGCTGAAGCTTTCTTT. The rearrangement uses TRBV29-1 and TRBJ1-1, with TRBD1 matching over 7 bases. CDR3 length: 12 amino acids. In germline, CDR1 is SQVTM, CDR2 ANQGSEA. V lost 6 bases, J lost 6 bases, and 7 bases stayed unmatched. Full variable domain (outside the CDR3, taken from reference TRBV29-1 and TRBJ1-1): SAVISQKPSRDICQRGTSLTIQCQVDSQVTMMFWYRQQPGQSLTLIATANQGSEATYESGFVIDKFPISRPNLTFSTLTVSNMSPEDSSIYLCSVQGEWAEAFFGQGTRLTVV.

The chain links TRBV6-1 to TRBJ2-1; either TRBD1 or TRBD2 may fit D (5 bases each). Trimming took 7 bases from V and 5 from J, leaving 15 bases between them. Germline V gene lookup returns CDR1 MNHNS and CDR2 SASEGT. This CDR3 region has 14 residues. The chain's CDR3 is CASISRDANNEQFF. The CDR3, as DNA: TGTGCCAGCATATCCCGGGACGCCAACAATGAGCAGTTCTTC.

This chain uses TRBV7-3 with TRBJ2-6; D remains unclear. Trimming removed 5 bases from V and 4 bases from J, with 9 bases in between. CDR1 is SGHTA and CDR2 is FQGTGA in the germline V gene. This CDR3 is 14 amino acids long. CDR3 residues: CASSPWSGANVLTF. As DNA, the CDR3 is TGTGCCAGCAGCCCCTGGAGCGGGGCCAACGTCCTGACTTTC.

V and J are TRBV7-2 and TRBJ1-1; D gene uncertain. Germline V gene data show CDR1 as SGHTA and CDR2 as FQGNSA. This CDR3 region has 13 residues. V was trimmed by 5 bases and J by 1 base, leaving 8 bases between them. The CDR3 bases are TGTGCCAGCAGCCCCTGGGAGAACACTGAAGCTTTCTTT. It translates to CASSPWENTEAFF.

Many counts were recorded for this clonotype. The CDR3 DNA follows: TGTGCCACCAGCGGTGGACAGGGCCTTAACTATGGCTACACCTTC. This translates into CATSGGQGLNYGYTF. V is TRBV15 and J is TRBJ1-2, with 8 bases identical to TRBD1. This CDR3 comprises 15 residues. Germline loops: CDR1 LNHNV, CDR2 YYDKDF (reference sequence). With 5 bases clipped from V and 1 base from J, the junction kept 6 bases outside the gene matches.

In the case of this clonotype: One base away lies a much larger clone, so this may be a sequencing read error. This chain links TRBV11-1 with TRBJ2-2; D remains unclear. Germline V gene lookup returns CDR1 SGHAT and CDR2 FQDESV (reference sequence). The CDR3 sequence is 16 residues long. The CDR3 DNA reads as TGTGCCGGCAGCTTAATGGGCCGGCGGAACACCGGGGAGCTGTTTTTT. Residues: CAGSLMGRRNTGELFF.

This clonotype was observed many times. This chain links TRBV20-1 with TRBJ2-7, with TRBD1 as a possible D gene (6 bases). V was trimmed by 6 bases and J by 1 base, leaving 10 bases between them. Germline CDR1 is DFQATT and CDR2 is SNEGSKA (reference sequence). This CDR3 spans 12 amino acids. Written as DNA, the CDR3 is TGCAGTGCGCAACAGGGATCCTACGAGCAGTACTTC. It encodes CSAQQGSYEQYF.

This clonotype occurred many times. The CDR3 nucleotides read TGTGCCAGCAGTAAACAGGGTCAGCCCCAGCATTTT. Translation: CASSKQGQPQHF. This chain joins TRBV6-1 and TRBJ1-5, with a possible D match to TRBD1 (6 bases). The V end was cut by 5 bases, the J end by 6 bases, with 8 bases between. The CDR3 extends over 12 amino acids. Germline V gene sequence: CDR1 MNHNS, CDR2 SASEGT.

The chain recombines TRBV2 with TRBJ2-7; D perhaps matches TRBD2 (6 bases). The V gene's germline CDR1 is SNHLY and CDR2 FYNNEI. V was cut by 6 bases and J by 2 bases, with 14 bases left in between. The CDR3 covers 14 residues. The CDR3 sequence is CASSLVEGTYEQYF. The CDR3 DNA follows: TGTGCCAGCAGCTTAGTGGAGGGAACCTACGAGCAGTACTTC.

At least ten counts were recorded for this clonotype. One base away lies a much larger clone, so this may be a sequencing read error. The rearrangement joins TRBV9 to TRBJ1-1; D is possibly TRBD1 (5 bases). Trimming pared 0 bases from V and 1 base from J, leaving 7 bases between. The CDR3 length is 14 residues. CDR1 and CDR2 from the germline V gene are SGDLS and YYNGEE. The CDR3 bases are TGTGCCAGCAGCGTAGGGGGCTCGAACACTGAAGCTTTCTTT. Amino acid sequence: CASSVGGSNTEAFF.

This clonotype was observed a handful of times. CDR3 sequence: CASSYGRDRDSTGELFF. CDR3 coding DNA: TGTGCCAGCAGTTACGGCCGGGACAGGGACAGCACCGGGGAGCTGTTTTTT. J is TRBJ2-2 and V is TRBV6-5; 9 nucleotides line up with TRBD1. V was clipped by 2 bases and J by 4 bases; unmatched bases: 8. Looked up from germline, CDR1 is MNHEY and CDR2 is SVGAGI. There are 17 residues in the CDR3.

The chain couples TRBV18 to TRBJ2-2; TRBD2 might be the D (6 bases). This CDR3 has 16 residues. Looked up from germline, CDR1 is KGHSH and CDR2 is LQKENI. V was clipped by 6 bases and J by 0 bases, with 14 bases between them. CDR3 sequence reads: CASSRLENSNTGELFF. The DNA for the CDR3 is TGTGCCAGCTCCCGACTAGAGAATTCGAACACCGGGGAGCTGTTTTTT.

The V gene is TRBV20-1, the J gene TRBJ1-5, with 8 bases identical to TRBD1. CDR3 size: 16 residues. Trimming took 6 bases from V and 2 from J; bases not matched to a gene: 12. Germline CDR1 DFQATT, CDR2 SNEGSKA (reference sequence). This CDR3 is CSAKTLDRVGNQPQHF. CDR3 bases: TGCAGTGCAAAAACCTTGGACAGGGTAGGCAATCAGCCCCAGCATTTT.

V and J are TRBV10-2 and TRBJ2-5; no reliable D call. V lost 6 bases and J 5 bases, leaving 10 bases between the germline ends. CDR3 size: 12 residues. CDR1 is WSHSY and CDR2 is SAAADI in the germline V gene. The CDR3 region is CASRRIGETQYF. CDR3 in DNA: TGCGCCAGCAGAAGGATTGGGGAGACCCAGTACTTC.

V gene TRBV7-9 combines with J gene TRBJ2-3; 8 bases match TRBD1. J gave up 3 bases and V 4 bases, and 15 bases lay outside the gene matches. Germline values: CDR1 SEHNR, CDR2 FQNEAQ (reference sequence). This CDR3 is built from 18 residues. Here the CDR3 reads CASSSSVVGRGHTDTQYF. DNA of the CDR3: TGTGCCAGCAGCTCCTCGGTGGTCGGCAGGGGGCATACAGATACGCAGTATTTT.